This record covers a single TCR beta chain. Its antigen remains unknown. The data originate from a study of CD4 T cells in relation to SARS-CoV-2 and coronaviruses. Profiling relied on immunoSEQ multiplex PCR, and the TCRdb table lists in-frame clones only, not all of them. The sample has about 55,000 clones, just over 85% seen once. Study findings and constraints: No donor gave both pre-pandemic and post-infection samples. SARS-CoV-2-driven expansion was significantly weaker in crossreactive than monoreactive clones.

CDR1 is MDHEN, CDR2 SYDVKM, per germline. With V trimmed by 6 bases and J by 4 bases, 8 bases remained unmatched. There are 15 residues in the CDR3. CD4+ T cells from unexposed donors were obtained before the COVID-19 pandemic (2011-2018). Sequencing used memory CD4+ T cells from PBMCs. The receptor was derived from a human donor in good health. The V call is TRBV28, the J call TRBJ1-4; 7 bases map to TRBD1. CDR3 sequence (DNA): TGTGCCAGCAGGCCCGGGACAGCTAATAATGAAAAACTGTTTTTT. Translation: CASRPGTANNEKLFF.